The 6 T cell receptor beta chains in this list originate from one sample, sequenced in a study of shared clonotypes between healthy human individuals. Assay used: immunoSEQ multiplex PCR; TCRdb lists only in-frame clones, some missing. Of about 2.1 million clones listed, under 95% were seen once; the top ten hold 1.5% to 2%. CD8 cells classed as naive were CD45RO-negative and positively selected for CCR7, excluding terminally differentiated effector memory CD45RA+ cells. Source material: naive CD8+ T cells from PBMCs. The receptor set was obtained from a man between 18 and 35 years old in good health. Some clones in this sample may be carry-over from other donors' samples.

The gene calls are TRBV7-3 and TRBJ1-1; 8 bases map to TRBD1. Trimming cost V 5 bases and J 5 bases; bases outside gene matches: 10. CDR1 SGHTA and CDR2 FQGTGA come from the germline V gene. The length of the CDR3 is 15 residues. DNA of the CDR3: TGTGCCAGCAGCCAAGACAGGGGCCCGGGGACTGAAGCTTTCTTT. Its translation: CASSQDRGPGTEAFF.

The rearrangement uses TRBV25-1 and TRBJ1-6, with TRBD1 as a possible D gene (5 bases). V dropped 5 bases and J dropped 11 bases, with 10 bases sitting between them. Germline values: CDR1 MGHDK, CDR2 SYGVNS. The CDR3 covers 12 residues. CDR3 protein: CASSPGSTPLHF. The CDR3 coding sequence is TGTGCCAGCAGTCCAGGGTCTACACCCCTCCACTTT. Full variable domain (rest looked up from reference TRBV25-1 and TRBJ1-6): EADIYQTPRYLVIGTGKKITLECSQTMGHDKMYWYQQDPGMELHLIHYSYGVNSTEKGDLSSESTVSRIRTEHFPLTLESARPSHTSQYLCASSPGSTPLHFGNGTRLTVT.

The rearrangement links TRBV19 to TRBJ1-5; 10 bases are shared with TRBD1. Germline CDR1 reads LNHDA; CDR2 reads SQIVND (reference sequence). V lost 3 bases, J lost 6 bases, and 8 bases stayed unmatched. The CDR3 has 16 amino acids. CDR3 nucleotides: TGTGCCAGTAGTATCGAAGACAGGGGGCCCGCTCAGCCCCAGCATTTT. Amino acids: CASSIEDRGPAQPQHF.

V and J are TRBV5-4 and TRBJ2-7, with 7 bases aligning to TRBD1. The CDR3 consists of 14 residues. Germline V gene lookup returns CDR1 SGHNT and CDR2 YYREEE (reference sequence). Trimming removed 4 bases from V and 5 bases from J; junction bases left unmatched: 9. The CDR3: CASSLRDSADEQYF. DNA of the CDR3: TGTGCCAGCAGCCTCCGGGACAGTGCCGACGAGCAGTACTTC.

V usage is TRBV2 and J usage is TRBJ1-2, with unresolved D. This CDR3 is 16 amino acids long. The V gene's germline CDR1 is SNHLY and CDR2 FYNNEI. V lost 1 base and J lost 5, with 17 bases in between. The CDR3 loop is CASSEEGRSTGYGYTF. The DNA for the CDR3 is TGTGCCAGCAGTGAAGAAGGGAGGTCGACGGGTTATGGCTACACCTTC. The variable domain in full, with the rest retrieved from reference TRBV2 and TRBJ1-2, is EPEVTQTPSHQVTQMGQEVILRCVPISNHLYFYWYRQILGQKVEFLVSFYNNEISEKSEIFDDQFSVERPDGSNFTLKIRSTKLEDSAMYFCASSEEGRSTGYGYTFGSGTRLTVV.

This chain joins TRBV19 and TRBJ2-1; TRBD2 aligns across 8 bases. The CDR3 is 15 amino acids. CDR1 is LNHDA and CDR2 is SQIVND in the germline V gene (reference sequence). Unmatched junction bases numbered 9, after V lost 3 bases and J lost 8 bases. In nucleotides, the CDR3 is TGTGCCAGTAGTATCTTAGCGGGACTAGACTATGAGCAGTTCTTC. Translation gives CASSILAGLDYEQFF.